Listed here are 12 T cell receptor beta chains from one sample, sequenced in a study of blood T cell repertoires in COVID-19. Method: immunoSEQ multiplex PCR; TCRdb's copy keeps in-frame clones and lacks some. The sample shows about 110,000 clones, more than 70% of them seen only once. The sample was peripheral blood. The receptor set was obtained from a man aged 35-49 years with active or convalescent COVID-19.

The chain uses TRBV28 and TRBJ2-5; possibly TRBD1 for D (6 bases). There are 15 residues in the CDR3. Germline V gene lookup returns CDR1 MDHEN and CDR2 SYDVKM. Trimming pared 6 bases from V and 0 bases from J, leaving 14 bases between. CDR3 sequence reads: CASSVTTGYQETQYF. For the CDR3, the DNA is TGTGCCAGCAGCGTAACTACAGGGTACCAAGAGACCCAGTACTTC.

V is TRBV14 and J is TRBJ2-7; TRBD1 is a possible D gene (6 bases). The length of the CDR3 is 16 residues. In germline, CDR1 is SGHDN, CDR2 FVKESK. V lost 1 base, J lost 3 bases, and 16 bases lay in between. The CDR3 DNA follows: TGTGCCAGCAGCCAAGTTGTGGGGGCAATAGGCTACGAGCAGTACTTC. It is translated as CASSQVVGAIGYEQYF. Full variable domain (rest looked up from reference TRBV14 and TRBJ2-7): EAGVTQFPSHSVIEKGQTVTLRCDPISGHDNLYWYRRVMGKEIKFLLHFVKESKQDESGMPNNRFLAERTGGTYSTLKVQPAELEDSGVYFCASSQVVGAIGYEQYFGPGTRLTVT.

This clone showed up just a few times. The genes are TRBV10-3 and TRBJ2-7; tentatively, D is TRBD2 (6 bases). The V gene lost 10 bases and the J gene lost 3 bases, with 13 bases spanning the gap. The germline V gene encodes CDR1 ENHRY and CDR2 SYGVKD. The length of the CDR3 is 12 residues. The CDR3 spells CATRTDYYEQYF. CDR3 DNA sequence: TGTGCCACCAGGACGGACTACTACGAGCAGTACTTC.

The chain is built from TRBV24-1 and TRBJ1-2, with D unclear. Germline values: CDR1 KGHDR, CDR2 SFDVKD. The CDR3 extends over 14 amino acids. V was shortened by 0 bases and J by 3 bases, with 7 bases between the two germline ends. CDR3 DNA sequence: TGTGCCACCAGTGATTTGTTGAGGGACTATGGCTACACCTTC. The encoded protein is CATSDLLRDYGYTF.

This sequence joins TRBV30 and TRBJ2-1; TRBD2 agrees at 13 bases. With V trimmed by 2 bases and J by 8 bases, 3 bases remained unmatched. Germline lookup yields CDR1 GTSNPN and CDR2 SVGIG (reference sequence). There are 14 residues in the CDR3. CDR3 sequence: CAWSSGTSGDEQFF. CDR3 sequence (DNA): TGTGCCTGGAGTTCCGGGACTAGCGGGGATGAGCAGTTCTTC.

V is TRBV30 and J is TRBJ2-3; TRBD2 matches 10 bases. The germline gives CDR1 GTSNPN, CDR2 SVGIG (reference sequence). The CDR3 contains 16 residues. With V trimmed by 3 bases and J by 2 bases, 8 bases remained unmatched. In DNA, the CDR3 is TGTGCCTGGAGCCTCGGACTAGCGGATTCCACAGATACGCAGTATTTT. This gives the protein CAWSLGLADSTDTQYF. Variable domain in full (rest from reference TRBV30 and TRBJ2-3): SQTIHQWPATLVQPVGSPLSLECTVEGTSNPNLYWYRQAAGRGLQLLFYSVGIGQISSEVPQNLSASRPQDRQFILSSKKLLLSDSGFYLCAWSLGLADSTDTQYFGPGTRLTVL.

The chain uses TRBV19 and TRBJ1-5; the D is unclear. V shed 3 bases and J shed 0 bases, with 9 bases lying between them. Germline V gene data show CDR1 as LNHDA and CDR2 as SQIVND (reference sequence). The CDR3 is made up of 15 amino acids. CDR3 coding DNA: TGTGCCAGTAGTATGGCCAGTTATAGCAATCAGCCCCAGCATTTT. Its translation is CASSMASYSNQPQHF.

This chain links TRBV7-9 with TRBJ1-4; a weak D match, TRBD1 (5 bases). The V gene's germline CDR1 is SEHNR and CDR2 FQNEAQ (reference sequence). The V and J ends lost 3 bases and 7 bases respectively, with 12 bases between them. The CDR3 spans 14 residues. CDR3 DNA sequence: TGTGCCAGCAGCTTGGGCAGGGAAGTTGAAAAACTGTTTTTT. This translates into CASSLGREVEKLFF.

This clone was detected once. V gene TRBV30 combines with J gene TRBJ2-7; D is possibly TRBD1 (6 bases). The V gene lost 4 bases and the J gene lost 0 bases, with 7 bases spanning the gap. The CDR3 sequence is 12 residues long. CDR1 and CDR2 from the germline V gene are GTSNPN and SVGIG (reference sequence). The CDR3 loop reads CAWTGVSYEQYF. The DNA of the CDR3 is TGTGCCTGGACAGGGGTCTCCTACGAGCAGTACTTC.

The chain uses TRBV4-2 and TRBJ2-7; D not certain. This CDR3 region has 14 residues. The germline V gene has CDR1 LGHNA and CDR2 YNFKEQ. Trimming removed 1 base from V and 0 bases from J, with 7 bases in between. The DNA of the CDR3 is TGTGCCAGCAGCCAAGTAGTGAACTCCTACGAGCAGTACTTC. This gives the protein CASSQVVNSYEQYF.

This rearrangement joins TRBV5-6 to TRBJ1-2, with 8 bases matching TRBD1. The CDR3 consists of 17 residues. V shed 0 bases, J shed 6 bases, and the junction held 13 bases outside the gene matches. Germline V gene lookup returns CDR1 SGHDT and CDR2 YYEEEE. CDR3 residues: CASSLGLPTGAFNGYTF. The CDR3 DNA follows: TGTGCCAGCAGCTTGGGTTTGCCGACAGGGGCATTTAATGGCTACACCTTC.

The DNA of the CDR3 is TGTGCCAGCAGCCTAGGACTAGCGGGAGAGACCCAGTACTTC. Residues: CASSLGLAGETQYF. The chain uses TRBV11-2 and TRBJ2-5, with 11 positions matching TRBD2. Germline-derived CDR1 and CDR2 are SGHAT and FQNNGV. This CDR3 is built from 14 residues. V lost 5 bases to trimming and J lost 4 bases; unmatched junction nucleotides: 3.